Shown below are 29 T cell receptor beta chains from a single sample sequenced in a study of blood T cell repertoires in COVID-19. Produced via immunoSEQ multiplex PCR; TCRdb's table is partial and in-frame only. Here the sample spans about 290,000 clones, about nine tenths being singletons. The sequenced sample consisted of peripheral blood. The receptors originated from a woman aged 40 to 49 who had recovered from COVID-19.

V is TRBV6-5 and J is TRBJ1-2; D perhaps matches TRBD1 (5 bases). Germline assignment: CDR1 MNHEY and CDR2 SVGAGI. The CDR3 loop spans 15 amino acids. V gave up 7 bases and J gave up 0 bases, with 15 bases separating them. Here the CDR3 reads CASTGPARTNYGYTF. DNA of the CDR3: TGTGCCAGCACAGGGCCCGCCCGGACTAACTATGGCTACACCTTC.

In nucleotides, the CDR3 is TGCAGCGTTGCCCGGGACACTGAAGCTTTCTTT. This encodes CSVARDTEAFF. The chain combines TRBV29-1 with TRBJ1-1; D unresolved. Germline loops: CDR1 SQVTM, CDR2 ANQGSEA. The CDR3 is 11 amino acids. With 4 bases removed from V and 3 bases from J, the gap between germline ends came to 6 bases.

The chain recombines TRBV9 with TRBJ1-4; no clear D. Trimming took 0 bases from V and 0 from J, leaving 6 bases between them. This CDR3 has 15 amino acids. The germline CDR1 and CDR2 sequences are SGDLS and YYNGEE. CDR3 in amino acids: CASSVGGTTNEKLFF. DNA for the CDR3: TGTGCCAGCAGCGTAGGCGGCACAACTAATGAAAAACTGTTTTTT. The full variable domain, rest sourced from reference TRBV9 and TRBJ1-4, is DSGVTQTPKHLITATGQRVTLRCSPRSGDLSVYWYQQSLDQGLQFLIQYYNGEERAKGNILERFSAQQFPDLHSELNLSSLELGDSALYFCASSVGGTTNEKLFFGSGTQLSVL.

The genes are TRBV19 and TRBJ2-5, with D perhaps TRBD1 (5 bases). Trimming left V 3 bases short and J 1 base short, with 6 bases between. The CDR3 spans 13 residues. The germline V gene encodes CDR1 LNHDA and CDR2 SQIVND (reference sequence). The CDR3 loop reads CASSMTAQETQYF. In nucleotides, the CDR3 is TGTGCCAGTAGTATGACAGCCCAAGAGACCCAGTACTTC.

The chain links TRBV5-1 to TRBJ2-5, with D possibly TRBD1 on 6 matching bases. CDR1 is SGHRS, CDR2 YFSETQ, per germline. The CDR3 is made up of 15 amino acids. Trimming shortened V by 4 bases and J by 3 bases, and 16 bases separated the two germline ends. CDR3 bases: TGCGCCAGCAGCGGCAGGGGTTCGGCCGAAGAGACCCAGTACTTC. Its translation: CASSGRGSAEETQYF.

This chain joins TRBV7-9 and TRBJ1-1; a possible D gene is TRBD1 (6 bases). Germline V lookup: CDR1 SEHNR, CDR2 FQNEAQ (reference sequence). The length of the CDR3 is 13 residues. Trimming took off 8 bases at V and 3 bases at J, with 13 bases between the two ends. CDR3 in DNA: TGTGCCAGCCAGGGGATGGAAGACACTGAAGCTTTCTTT. Amino acid sequence: CASQGMEDTEAFF.

V is TRBV6-5 and J is TRBJ2-3; D is undetermined. This CDR3 comprises 12 residues. V was shortened by 6 bases and J by 2 bases, with 6 bases between the two germline ends. Germline CDR1 and CDR2: MNHEY and SVGAGI. As DNA, the CDR3 is TGTGCCAGCAGCGTCTCCACAGATACGCAGTATTTT. It encodes CASSVSTDTQYF.

The rearrangement joins TRBV18 to TRBJ2-1, with 14 nucleotides matching TRBD2. Germline CDR1 KGHSH, CDR2 LQKENI. This CDR3 comprises 16 residues. V shed 3 bases and J 7 bases; nucleotides not matched to a gene: 5. The CDR3 region has the DNA TGTGCCAGCTCACCCGAATGGACTAGCGGGAGGAATGAGCAGTTCTTC. This sequence encodes CASSPEWTSGRNEQFF.

This clone was seen a single time. J is TRBJ2-2 and V is TRBV4-1; 8 bases fit TRBD2. Trimming took 2 bases from V and 7 from J; bases not matched to a gene: 6. The CDR3 extends over 15 amino acids. Germline V gene lookup returns CDR1 MGHRA and CDR2 YSYEKL. The CDR3: CASSQNGRAGGELFF. For the CDR3, the DNA is TGCGCCAGCAGCCAAAACGGGAGGGCCGGCGGGGAGCTGTTTTTT.

J is TRBJ2-2 and V is TRBV27, with 7 nucleotides matching TRBD2. Germline CDR1 and CDR2: MNHEY and SMNVEV (reference sequence). The CDR3 length is 14 residues. Losses at the gene ends were 7 bases for V and 7 bases for J; bases not matched to a gene: 9. DNA of the CDR3: TGTGCCAGCAAGAGGCAGGGAGGGAGCGGGGAGCTGTTTTTT. Protein: CASKRQGGSGELFF.

This chain links TRBV6-5 with TRBJ2-1; D is possibly TRBD1 (6 bases). V lost 6 bases to trimming and J lost 6 bases, with 12 bases between them. This CDR3 comprises 13 residues. The V gene's germline CDR1 is MNHEY and CDR2 SVGAGI. This CDR3 is CASSFSGANEQFF. CDR3 coding DNA: TGTGCCAGCAGCTTTTCAGGGGCCAATGAGCAGTTCTTC.

This rearrangement joins TRBV6-5 to TRBJ2-7, with D possibly being TRBD1 (6 bases). V lost 5 bases, J lost 2 bases, and 13 bases lay in between. The CDR3 is made up of 14 amino acids. CDR1 is MNHEY, CDR2 SVGAGI, per germline. The CDR3 coding sequence is TGTGCCAGCAGTAACCCAGGGGAACCCTACGAGCAGTACTTC. It yields the protein CASSNPGEPYEQYF.

V and J are TRBV5-1 and TRBJ1-4, with 7 bases lining up with TRBD1. V was clipped by 0 bases and J by 7 bases; unmatched bases: 6. The CDR3 is made up of 15 amino acids. CDR1 is SGHRS, CDR2 YFSETQ, per germline. The CDR3 region has the DNA TGCGCCAGCAGCTTGGCCCCCGGGACAGCTGAAAAACTGTTTTTT. It encodes CASSLAPGTAEKLFF.

V gene TRBV18 combines with J gene TRBJ1-5; D gene ambiguous. V lost 2 bases and J lost 3, with 17 bases in between. Germline loops: CDR1 KGHSH, CDR2 LQKENI. This CDR3 has 17 residues. CDR3 amino acids: CASSPSSRTQFNQPQHF. Written as DNA, the CDR3 is TGTGCCAGCTCACCATCGTCAAGAACACAGTTCAATCAGCCCCAGCATTTT.

J is TRBJ2-7 and V is TRBV7-2; 11 nucleotides line up with TRBD2. The CDR3 is 17 amino acids. Looked up from germline, CDR1 is SGHTA and CDR2 is FQGNSA. V lost 3 bases, J lost 1 base, and 8 bases stayed unmatched. Here the CDR3 reads CASSFGPTSGGSYEQYF. The CDR3 coding sequence is TGTGCCAGCAGCTTTGGTCCCACTAGCGGGGGATCCTACGAGCAGTACTTC. Based on the CDR3 plus reference TRBV7-2 and TRBJ2-7, the full variable domain is GAGVSQSPSNKVTEKGKDVELRCDPISGHTALYWYRQSLGQGLEFLIYFQGNSAPDKSGLPSDRFSAERTGGSVSTLTIQRTQQEDSAVYLCASSFGPTSGGSYEQYFGPGTRLTVT.

The chain employs TRBV7-9 and TRBJ2-3, with TRBD1 matching over 8 bases. The trim removed 3 bases at V and 9 bases at J, leaving 5 bases unmatched. The CDR3 runs to 13 residues. Germline CDR1 is SEHNR and CDR2 is FQNEAQ (reference sequence). The CDR3 region has the DNA TGTGCCAGCAGCTTGGCAGGGGGCGAGACGCAGTATTTT. Translating gives CASSLAGGETQYF.

This sequence joins TRBV7-2 and TRBJ2-7; 7 positions agree with TRBD2. The CDR3 runs to 17 residues. The V gene end was trimmed by 4 bases and the J gene end by 4 bases; junction bases not matched to a gene: 16. The germline V gene has CDR1 SGHTA and CDR2 FQGNSA. CDR3 in DNA: TGTGCCAGCAGCTCAGAGCCTTACCGACTAGCAGAGTACGAGCAGTACTTC. Translation: CASSSEPYRLAEYEQYF.

The chain combines TRBV11-2 with TRBJ2-7, with TRBD1 identical over 9 bases. The CDR3 is 14 residues long. The V segment lost 5 bases and the J segment 3 bases; nucleotides outside the gene matches: 5. Germline V gene data show CDR1 as SGHAT and CDR2 as FQNNGV. The CDR3 reads CASSTQTGGYEQYF. Here the CDR3 DNA reads TGTGCCAGCAGCACCCAGACAGGGGGCTACGAGCAGTACTTC.

V gene TRBV10-3 combines with J gene TRBJ1-6, with 7 bases identical to TRBD1. V was clipped by 3 bases and J by 14 bases; unmatched bases: 10. CDR1 and CDR2 from the germline V gene are ENHRY and SYGVKD. The CDR3 consists of 14 residues. For the CDR3, the DNA is TGTGCCATCAGTGACTCCGCGGGCCAGGGGGCCCTCCACTTT. This sequence encodes CAISDSAGQGALHF.

The V and J genes are TRBV3-1 (or the pseudogene TRBV3-2) and TRBJ2-1; TRBD2 matches at 10 bases. CDR1 is LGHDT, CDR2 YNNKEL, per germline (reference sequence). The CDR3 is 16 residues long. V was pared by 1 base and J by 6 bases, with 6 bases of the junction left unmatched. The DNA for the CDR3 is TGTGCCAGCAGCCAAGGGCTAGCGGGAGTCCCCAATGAGCAGTTCTTC. The encoded protein is CASSQGLAGVPNEQFF.

V and J are TRBV10-3 and TRBJ1-1; D gene ambiguous. This CDR3 region has 13 residues. With 8 bases removed from V and 2 bases from J, the gap between germline ends came to 12 bases. Looked up from germline, CDR1 is ENHRY and CDR2 is SYGVKD. The CDR3 reads CAIADTSNTEAFF. The CDR3 nucleotides are TGTGCCATCGCCGACACCTCAAACACTGAAGCTTTCTTT.

This clone was seen just once. The chain couples TRBV27 to TRBJ2-2; 9 bases line up with TRBD2. Germline CDR1 is MNHEY and CDR2 is SMNVEV (reference sequence). The CDR3 has 19 residues. Losses at the gene ends were 5 bases for V and 4 bases for J; bases not matched to a gene: 17. This CDR3 is CASSPLLGLALKGTGELFF. DNA for the CDR3: TGTGCCAGCAGTCCGCTTTTGGGACTAGCCCTCAAGGGCACCGGGGAGCTGTTTTTT.

The chain is built from TRBV30 and TRBJ2-7; 10 bases match TRBD1. This CDR3 has 12 amino acids. With V trimmed by 5 bases and J by 3 bases, 1 base remained unmatched. CDR1 and CDR2 from the germline V gene are GTSNPN and SVGIG (reference sequence). CDR3 DNA sequence: TGTGCCTGGGGGACAGGGGACTACGAGCAGTACTTC. Its protein product is CAWGTGDYEQYF.

The rearrangement uses TRBV7-9 and TRBJ2-5; 7 positions agree with TRBD2. The V segment lost 2 bases and the J segment 4 bases; nucleotides outside the gene matches: 1. Germline V gives CDR1 SEHNR, CDR2 FQNEAQ (reference sequence). CDR3 size: 13 residues. CDR3 amino acids: CASSLSGGETQYF. As DNA, the CDR3 is TGTGCCAGCAGCTTATCGGGAGGAGAGACCCAGTACTTC.

This chain joins TRBV18 and TRBJ2-1, with TRBD1 matching over 10 bases. V gave up 5 bases and J gave up 3 bases; unmatched junction bases: 4. Germline V gene sequence: CDR1 KGHSH, CDR2 LQKENI. This CDR3 region has 15 residues. The CDR3 DNA follows: TGTGCCAGCTCATTGGGGACAGGGGTCTACAATGAGCAGTTCTTC. Residues: CASSLGTGVYNEQFF.

The CDR3: CASGLVGGGTEAFF. The DNA for the CDR3 is TGTGCTAGTGGTTTGGTAGGGGGGGGGACTGAAGCTTTCTTT. The gene calls are TRBV12-5 and TRBJ1-1, with D perhaps TRBD1 (6 bases). Deletions cut 0 bases from V and 5 bases from J, with 10 bases between. The CDR3 length is 14 residues. CDR1 and CDR2 from the germline V gene are LGHNT and FRNRAP.

The chain couples TRBV11-2 to TRBJ1-1; tentatively, D is TRBD1 (6 bases). The CDR3 extends over 15 amino acids. V was trimmed by 1 base and J by 1 base, leaving 10 bases between them. Germline lookup yields CDR1 SGHAT and CDR2 FQNNGV. CDR3 in DNA: TGTGCCAGCAGCTTAGTCAGGGGCTGGAACACTGAAGCTTTCTTT. Residues: CASSLVRGWNTEAFF.

As regards this clone: Sequence at one end of the junction differs from germline and may be a read error. This sample includes further DNA sequences coding for the same CDR3. The rearrangement joins TRBV28 to TRBJ2-2; maybe TRBD1 (7 bases). Per germline, CDR1 MDHEN and CDR2 SYDVKM. CDR3 length equals 15 residues. The CDR3 sequence is CASREGAENTGELFF. The CDR3 bases are TGTGCCAGCAGGGAGGGGGCCGAGAACACTGGGGAGCTGTTTTTT. The entire variable domain, with the rest obtained from reference TRBV28 and TRBJ2-2, is as follows: DVKVTQSSRYLVKRTGEKVFLECVQDMDHENMFWYRQDPGLGLRLIYFSYDVKMKEKGDIPEGYSVSREKKERFSLILESASTNQTSMYLCASREGAENTGELFFGEGSRLTVL.

This chain links TRBV3-1 (or the pseudogene TRBV3-2) with TRBJ1-2, with D possibly TRBD1 on 6 matching bases. CDR1 and CDR2 from the germline V gene are LGHDT and YNNKEL (reference sequence). V was cut by 1 base and J by 6 bases, with 15 bases left in between. This CDR3 region has 15 residues. CDR3 DNA sequence: TGTGCCAGCAGCCAAGCGGGAACAGGGTTGAATGGCTACACCTTC. It translates to CASSQAGTGLNGYTF.